These T cell receptor beta chains were read from a single sample in a study of T-cell reconstitution after alpha-beta-depleted transplantation in children. Via MiXCR, TCRdb re-called the PCR reads, giving one row per CDR3 protein. This sample has 450,000 to 550,000 distinct CDR3 sequences, with about an eighth found just once. The source was PBMCs, mostly from graft donor cells, collected 180 days after TCRalphabeta/CD19-depleted stem cell transplant. The receptors originated from a female patient between 2 and 10 years old who had a stem cell transplant for aplastic anemia, so the T cells may come from the graft donor. Both conserved end residues are part of each CDR3. A D gene is named only where the DNA matches it firmly. The size of a clone is reported for some rows only, either as once, few or many, or as a class for expanded clones.

J,D,length,V,size,DNA,CDR3
TRBJ1-1,.,16,TRBV20-1,.,TGCAGTGCTAAACAGGGACTTTTCCCCATGAACACTGAAGCTTTCTTT,CSAKQGLFPMNTEAFF
TRBJ1-2,TRBD1,15,TRBV14,few,TGTGCCAGCAGCCAAGGGCATGACAGGGTCTATGGCTACACCTTC,CASSQGHDRVYGYTF
TRBJ1-2,.,14,TRBV30,many,TGTGCCTGGCAGGACAGAGTCTTTTTCTATGGCTACACCTTC,CAWQDRVFFYGYTF
TRBJ2-1,.,12,TRBV3-1,once,TGTGCCAGCAGCCTACACTACAATGAGCAGTTCTTC,CASSLHYNEQFF
TRBJ2-7,.,15,TRBV28,few,TGTGCCAGCAGTTTACGATGGGGACGGACCTACGAGCAGTACTTC,CASSLRWGRTYEQYF
TRBJ2-3,.,13,TRBV2,.,TGTGCCAGCAGTGGACTTTACACAGATACGCAGTATTTT,CASSGLYTDTQYF
TRBJ1-4,TRBD1,16,TRBV9,.,TGTGCCAGCAGCCGGGGACAGGAAGAGCCCCTCGAAAAACTGTTTTTT,CASSRGQEEPLEKLFF
TRBJ2-5,TRBD1,15,TRBV5-4,few,TGTGCCAGCAGCTTCACCGCAGGGGGCAGCGAGACCCAGTACTTC,CASSFTAGGSETQYF
TRBJ2-7,.,11,TRBV7-9,.,TGTGCCAGCACCATGTCGTACGAGCAGTACTTC,CASTMSYEQYF
TRBJ2-1,.,16,TRBV12-3/TRBV12-4,.,TGTGCCAGCATATTGTCCCATCCCGGCATAAACAATGAGCAGTTCTTC,CASILSHPGINNEQFF
TRBJ2-4,TRBD2,12,TRBV7-2,.,TGTGCCAGCAGTCTGACTAGCCAGCTTCAGTACTTC,CASSLTSQLQYF
TRBJ2-3,.,14,TRBV6-5,.,TGTGCCAGCAGTTACTCAAGTCTCACAGATACGCAGTATTTT,CASSYSSLTDTQYF
TRBJ2-1,TRBD1,16,TRBV28,.,TGTGCCAGTCCCAGAACCCGGGACAGGGTTTACAATGAGCAGTTCTTC,CASPRTRDRVYNEQFF
TRBJ1-5,TRBD1,13,TRBV25-1,.,TGTGCCAGCAGTGAGAGGGGGCGAAAGCCCCAGCATTTT,CASSERGRKPQHF
TRBJ2-1,.,13,TRBV4-2,few,TGTGCCAGCAGCCAGGGGGCTCTCAATGAGCAGTTCTTC,CASSQGALNEQFF
TRBJ1-4,.,14,TRBV7-2,many,TGTGCCAGCAGCTTGTCAGGGTTAAATGAAAAACTGTTTTTT,CASSLSGLNEKLFF
TRBJ2-5,TRBD1,16,TRBV28,few,TGTGCCAGCAGTCGACAGGGATCTCCGACAAGAGAGACCCAGTACTTC,CASSRQGSPTRETQYF
TRBJ2-3,.,16,TRBV25-1,.,TGTGCCAGCAGTGAACTTGGACACCCAAGGCCAGATACGCAGTATTTT,CASSELGHPRPDTQYF
TRBJ2-5,TRBD2,15,TRBV27,few,TGTGCCAGCAGTTCGCTAGCGGGCGGACAAGAGACCCAGTACTTC,CASSSLAGGQETQYF
TRBJ2-6,.,14,TRBV12-3/TRBV12-4,many,TGTGCCAGCGATCTAGGCTCTGGGGCCAACGTCCTGACTTTC,CASDLGSGANVLTF